This TCR beta chain was obtained from a study of cytomegalovirus exposure and HLA in healthy donors. On this clone itself: As yet, its antigen is unknown.

Germline assignment: CDR1 LNHDA and CDR2 SQIVND (reference sequence). The CDR3 covers 13 residues. V was cut by 4 bases and J by 3 bases, with 10 bases left in between. Study-wide results and caveats: A few CMV-associated chains proved CMV antigen-specific in vitro. In a later analysis, across HLA loci, associated TCR counts were highest for DRB1, lowest for HLA-C. According to the study, roughly 180 TCR beta chains were cytomegalovirus-associated.

Amplification used 60 Vbeta primers and 13 Jbeta primers. Assay: immunoSEQ multiplex PCR; the TCRdb copy retains only in-frame clones and omits some. In the table there are 120,000 to 150,000 clones, roughly 80% of which are singletons. The sequenced sample consisted of PBMCs. V is TRBV19 and J is TRBJ2-7; TRBD1 is a possible D gene (5 bases). The clonotype was recovered from a female donor in good health and CMV-seronegative. CDR3 sequence reads: CASSTGLNYEQYF. CDR3 sequence (DNA): TGTGCCAGTAGTACAGGGTTAAACTACGAGCAGTACTTC.